A single sample gave rise to the 9 T cell receptor beta chains below, sequenced in a study of metastatic and nonmetastatic thyroid tumors. Until they underwent thyroid surgery, no patient had received any treatment. TCRdb re-called the PCR reads with MiXCR. The sample contains tens of thousands of clones, around 10% of which appear only once. Sequencing was performed on blood. All receptors come from a male donor with papillary thyroid cancer or a benign thyroid nodule (not recorded which). Some clones in this sample may be carry-over from other donors' samples.

This clone appeared many times. The chain carries TRBV20-1 and TRBJ2-7, with D hard to call. The length of the CDR3 is 14 residues. V gave up 6 bases and J gave up 0 bases, with 15 bases separating them. Germline values: CDR1 DFQATT, CDR2 SNEGSKA (reference sequence). CDR3 sequence: CSAHWNAHSYEQYF. CDR3 DNA sequence: TGCAGTGCCCACTGGAACGCCCACTCCTACGAGCAGTACTTC.

This clone was counted many times. The V call is TRBV30, the J call TRBJ2-5, with D perhaps being TRBD1 or TRBD2 (5 bases each). The CDR3 is made up of 12 amino acids. Germline V CDR1 and CDR2: GTSNPN, SVGIG (reference sequence). V dropped 1 base and J dropped 5 bases, with 8 bases sitting between them. For the CDR3, the DNA is TGTGCCTGGAGTGGGGGCGGGGAGACCCAGTACTTC. It translates to CAWSGGGETQYF.

This clone was counted at least ten times. The V call is TRBV29-1, the J call TRBJ2-7; 7 bases line up with TRBD2. The ends lost 3 bases at V and 3 bases at J; junction bases unmatched: 5. Germline V CDR1 and CDR2: SQVTM, ANQGSEA. The CDR3 extends over 13 amino acids. As DNA, the CDR3 is TGCAGCGTTGATGGACTAGGGAGCTACGAGCAGTACTTC. Amino acids: CSVDGLGSYEQYF.

This clone was counted at least ten times. V is TRBV7-8 and J is TRBJ2-7, with TRBD2 identical over 7 bases. The CDR3 consists of 15 residues. Unmatched junction bases numbered 7, after V lost 1 base and J lost 4 bases. Germline lookup yields CDR1 SGHVS and CDR2 FQNEAQ. The CDR3 DNA reads TGTGCCAGCAGCTTAGTGGTGGGGGGGAGGTACGAGCAGTACTTC. Its translation: CASSLVVGGRYEQYF. The full variable domain, with the rest looked up from reference TRBV7-8 and TRBJ2-7, is GAGVSQSPRYKVAKRGQDVALRCDPISGHVSLFWYQQALGQGPEFLTYFQNEAQLDKSGLPSDRFFAERPEGSVSTLKIQRTQQEDSAVYLCASSLVVGGRYEQYFGPGTRLTVT.

This clone was detected ten times or more. The V call is TRBV2, the J call TRBJ2-7; 9 bases agree with TRBD2. CDR3 length: 17 amino acids. V trimming: 4 bases; J trimming: 4 bases; junction bases outside the gene matches: 14. Germline V gives CDR1 SNHLY, CDR2 FYNNEI. Here the CDR3 DNA reads TGTGCCAGCAGTGTCCAGCGGGGGGCTAGCGGGACGTACGAGCAGTACTTC. The encoded protein is CASSVQRGASGTYEQYF.

There are a few counts of this clone. The chain uses TRBV28 and TRBJ1-5; D is perhaps TRBD1 (6 bases). V was pared by 6 bases and J by 3 bases, with 15 bases between. The CDR3 is 15 residues long. CDR1 is MDHEN and CDR2 is SYDVKM in the germline V gene. Here the CDR3 DNA reads TGTGCCAGCAGCTTCACGGGGGCCTTCAATCAGCCCCAGCATTTT. This sequence encodes CASSFTGAFNQPQHF.

This clone was seen a handful of times. The chain recombines TRBV12-3 or TRBV12-4 with TRBJ2-2, with 8 bases fitting TRBD2. The CDR3 sequence is 17 residues long. Trimming at V came to 5 bases and at J to 4 bases, leaving 12 bases not matched to a gene. The CDR3 spells CASSPGAREGLTGELFF. The CDR3 nucleotides read TGTGCCAGCAGTCCGGGCGCTCGGGAGGGCCTCACCGGGGAGCTGTTTTTT.

This clone was detected a few times. The rearrangement joins TRBV4-1 to TRBJ1-1; 11 bases agree with TRBD1. Germline V gives CDR1 MGHRA, CDR2 YSYEKL. The length of the CDR3 is 15 residues. J gave up 3 bases and V 1 base, and 1 base lay outside the gene matches. CDR3 loop: CASSQVGQGDTEAFF. For the CDR3, the DNA is TGCGCCAGCAGCCAAGTGGGACAGGGGGACACTGAAGCTTTCTTT.

Turning to this clone: One base away lies a much larger clone, so this may be a sequencing read error. The chain couples TRBV2 to TRBJ2-1; D perhaps matches TRBD2 (5 bases). Deletions cut 6 bases from V and 7 bases from J, with 13 bases between. The germline V gene encodes CDR1 SNHLY and CDR2 FYNNEI. The CDR3 loop spans 13 amino acids. The CDR3 region has the DNA TGTGCCAGCAGCGACCTCCTAGCAAATGAGCAGTTCTTC. Translating it yields CASSDLLANEQFF.